This TCR beta chain was profiled in a study of cytomegalovirus exposure and HLA in healthy donors. For the study at large: Approximately 81% of some 390 genotyped donors fell in the Caucasian-associated ancestry cluster. Study-wide findings and caveats: Rates of TCR association differed by HLA locus in a later analysis, with DRB1 highest and HLA-C lowest.

The PCR made use of 60 Vbeta and 13 Jbeta primers. Assay used: immunoSEQ multiplex PCR; TCRdb lists only in-frame clones, some missing. The sample contains some 130,000 clones, roughly 78% of which appear only once. Comments on this clone: Its antigen is still unknown.

Donors were ostensibly healthy at sampling, although undocumented immune exposures were probable. CDR1 is LGHNA and CDR2 is YSLEER in the germline V gene. Trimming pared 1 base from V and 3 bases from J, leaving 13 bases between. The CDR3 consists of 15 residues. This chain connects TRBV4-3 to TRBJ2-7, with a possible D match to TRBD2 (6 bases). Sequencing was carried out using PBMCs. The clonotype was recovered from a man aged 25-45 years in good health and CMV-seronegative. The CDR3 loop is CASSQAFSGLYEQYF. The CDR3 bases are TGCGCCAGCAGCCAAGCCTTTAGCGGCCTCTACGAGCAGTACTTC.